The 10 T cell receptor beta chains given below trace back to one sample, sequenced in a study of regulatory T cells in long-lasting Graves disease (dated by TCRdb to the early 2020s). The receptor library was made with multiplex PCR. Sequencing was performed on an Illumina HiSeq 4000. CDR3 regions were amplified by Arm-PCR with iRepertoire HTBI primers to construct TCR beta libraries. TCRdb took the public reads, trimmed them with fastp at Q25, ran MiXCR for clone calling and kept in-frame beta chains. Every entry covers one CDR3 protein and lists the most common genes and DNA from its rows. Counted in this sample were 350,000 to 500,000 distinct CDR3 sequences; about 17% of them appeared once. About 10% of the sample is held by the ten biggest clonotypes. This specimen's time point label, interpreted: newly diagnosed GD, antithyroid drugs for less than 3 months. RNA was extracted from PBMCs in TRIzol for both TCR sequencing and RNA sequencing.

This sample also belongs to another study, concerning T cells in Graves' hyperthyroidism and ophthalmopathy.

The source material was peripheral blood mononuclear cells (PBMCs), sampled at new diagnosis, from a patient treated with antithyroid drugs. The receptors were sampled from a woman aged 25 to 39 with Graves disease. Donor details come from another sample of the same person, matched by shared clones.

The table lists this clonotype with many counts. The chain links TRBV5-1 to TRBJ2-3; unclear D gene. The CDR3 loop spans 14 amino acids. Germline assignment: CDR1 SGHRS and CDR2 YFSETQ. V was shortened by 3 bases and J by 6 bases, with 14 bases between the two germline ends. The CDR3 loop is CASSSRTPQDTQYF. In nucleotides, the CDR3 is TGCGCCAGCAGCTCCCGAACCCCCCAGGATACGCAGTATTTT.

There are many counts of this clonotype. This rearrangement joins TRBV30 to TRBJ2-7; D uncertain. The V gene's germline CDR1 is GTSNPN and CDR2 SVGIG (reference sequence). The CDR3 has 11 amino acids. Trimming pared 8 bases from V and 2 bases from J, leaving 10 bases between. The DNA of the CDR3 is TGTGCCGTGACGGTGACCTACGAGCAGTACTTC. Protein product: CAVTVTYEQYF.

The chain uses TRBV9 and TRBJ1-1; D unclear. This CDR3 has 14 amino acids. V lost 3 bases and J 3 bases, leaving 12 bases between the germline ends. From germline, CDR1 is SGDLS and CDR2 YYNGEE. The CDR3 nucleotides read TGTGCCAGCAGCGGACCCCCCATGGACACTGAAGCTTTCTTT. Its translation is CASSGPPMDTEAFF.

This clonotype was counted between two and nine times. The chain has TRBV5-6 and TRBJ2-1; tentatively, D is TRBD2 (6 bases). The germline V and J ends were trimmed by 2 bases and 8 bases, with 20 bases remaining between them. Per germline, CDR1 SGHDT and CDR2 YYEEEE. The CDR3 runs to 16 residues. The CDR3 spells CASSFNIAEPQDEQFF. CDR3 sequence (DNA): TGTGCCAGCAGCTTTAATATAGCGGAACCTCAAGATGAGCAGTTCTTC.

This clonotype has a handful of counts. CDR3 loop: CASSFLGQGRRNYGYTF. The CDR3 DNA is TGTGCCAGCAGCTTCCTTGGACAGGGGAGGAGAAACTATGGCTACACCTTC. The genes are TRBV7-9 and TRBJ1-2; TRBD1 aligns across 9 bases. The J segment lost 2 bases and the V segment lost 3 bases, leaving 10 bases of the junction unmatched. This CDR3 has 17 amino acids. Germline CDR1 SEHNR, CDR2 FQNEAQ (reference sequence).

The rearrangement links TRBV5-6 to TRBJ1-2; D is ambiguous. The CDR3 runs to 15 residues. The V and J ends lost 1 base and 4 bases respectively, with 14 bases between them. Germline values: CDR1 SGHDT, CDR2 YYEEEE. The CDR3 region is CASSLSGRRIYGYTF. The DNA for the CDR3 is TGTGCCAGCAGCTTGAGCGGCAGGAGGATCTATGGCTACACCTTC.

This clonotype was detected ten times or more. The chain joins TRBV2 to TRBJ2-7; 8 bases agree with TRBD1. V was pared by 11 bases and J by 4 bases, with 13 bases of the junction left unmatched. In germline, CDR1 is SNHLY, CDR2 FYNNEI. CDR3 size: 14 residues. The CDR3 protein is CASPRQGASYEQYF. CDR3 coding DNA: TGTGCCTCCCCCCGTCAGGGGGCATCATACGAGCAGTACTTC.

The genes are TRBV6-5 and TRBJ2-6, with D possibly matching TRBD1 (5 bases). The V end lost 0 bases, the J end lost 4 bases, and 13 bases lay between the germline ends. This CDR3 is 17 amino acids long. Germline loops: CDR1 MNHEY, CDR2 SVGAGI. Here the CDR3 DNA reads TGTGCCAGCAGTTACTCCCCCCCAGGGTCCGGGGCCAACGTCCTGACTTTC. Protein: CASSYSPPGSGANVLTF.

This clonotype was seen many times. The rearrangement uses TRBV6-1 and TRBJ1-5; no firm D call. CDR1 and CDR2 (germline): MNHNS, SASEGT. The CDR3 runs 14 residues. The V end was cut by 6 bases, the J end by 3 bases, with 12 bases between. CDR3 nucleotides: TGTGCCAGCAGCCGCCGACAACCCAATCAGCCCCAGCATTTT. The encoded protein is CASSRRQPNQPQHF.

Concerning this clonotype: Just one base apart from a much larger clone, this may be a read error. CDR3 protein: CASGFRKKNTEAFF. DNA of the CDR3: TGCGCCAGCGGCTTTCGAAAGAAGAACACTGAAGCTTTCTTT. The chain has TRBV5-1 and TRBJ1-1; D uncertain. This CDR3 has 14 residues. Germline lookup yields CDR1 SGHRS and CDR2 YFSETQ.